This T cell receptor (beta chain) comes out of a study of T cell therapy after organ transplantation (dated by TCRdb to the late 2010s). Study-level background: Therapy products were autologous CMV-specific T cells expanded in vitro for about 2 weeks with a peptide pool of 30 HLA class I and II CMV epitopes. Each patient got up to 6 T cell doses, given every 2 weeks, and was then monitored for 25 to 30 weeks after finishing therapy. Of the ten or so patients, eight were classified as clinical responders and two as nonresponders. Patients received a median of 1.92 x 10^8 CMV-specific T cells across 2 to 6 intravenous infusions. An open-label phase I trial of autologous CMV-specific adoptive T cell therapy in solid-organ transplant recipients was the basis for the study, which was a follow-up TRBV repertoire analysis. Peripheral blood samples for the pretherapy time point were taken before T cell therapy began. Of the roughly eleven patients, only seven or eight had long-term post-therapy samples available. General study outcomes and caveats: Fold change in CD8 clonality after therapy was inversely correlated with pretherapy clonality, suggesting that less biased repertoires were more receptive to remodeling. Assessment of confounders such as concurrent antirejection and antiviral medications was prevented by the small cohort. The small number of expansions detected in nonresponders may reflect reduced sample coverage resulting from poor CD8+ T cell yield. Reconstitution after therapy appeared to include not only transferred clonotypes but also endogenous clonotypes that had not been detected in the therapy products. Nonresponders showed marked pretherapy clonal expansions with minimal repertoire change after therapy.

TRB CDR3 regions were amplified from genomic DNA with the immunoSEQ two-step, bias-controlled multiplex PCR assay. CDR3 libraries were sequenced on an Illumina NextSeq 500. Per the source publication's procedure: Initial alignment and bioinformatics, including bias normalization against synthetic CDR3 analogs, were performed with the immunoSEQ Analyzer platform. Annotation of V, D and J genes was based on the definitions in the IMGT database. For further TRBV analyses, VDJtools version 1.1.10 and the R package tcR version 2.2.1.11 were used with default settings. GLIPH analysis was done using default settings in version 1.0. Significant clonotype frequency changes were tested by 2-sided binomial test with Benjamini-Hochberg correction (alpha = 0.01) in CDR3 sequences with at least 5 reads. TCRdb obtained this table from immuneACCESS and retained in-frame rearrangements with V and J assigned. These tables miss some clones; where compared with another copy, unresolved V genes account for less than half of the shortfall, and the remainder is unexplained. V and J calls and clone size are as listed in that table; D and trimming were resolved from the DNA. A total of 45,000 to 50,000 clones appear in this sample, about 94% of them only once. 3.1% of the sample goes to the ten largest clones.

About this clone itself: The clone's antigen remains unknown. Base quality data are lacking; no much larger clone is found one base away.

Read against the paper, the sample's time point label means: before start of T cell therapy. The patients had received solid-organ transplants and had drug-resistant/recurrent cytomegalovirus. Approximately nine trial participants were selected for repertoire analysis based on availability of post-therapy peripheral blood mononuclear cells. Viable CD3+CD8+CD4- lymphocytes were sorted from PBMCs on a BD FACSAria III. The Qiagen DNeasy Kit was used to extract genomic DNA from sorted cells. The CDR3, from cysteine to phenylalanine, totals 14 residues. This entry keeps only the CDR3 DNA: 42 bases, framed from base 1. From the germline V gene, CDR1 is SNHLY and CDR2 is FYNNEI. V is cut by 2 bases and J by 1 base, and the space between the germline ends is 8 bases.

The clonotype was recovered from a human patient who had received a solid organ transplant and had CMV disease. The sample consisted of CD8+ T cells from blood, taken before autologous CMV-specific T cell therapy. This chain is built from TRBV2 and TRBJ1-1; no D segment can be confidently identified. The DNA sequence reads TGTGCCAGCAGTGAAAGGGCGGGGAACACTGAAGCTTTCTTT. The translation is CASSERAGNTEAFF.